The next 7 T cell receptor beta chains were all read from a single sample in a study of CD8+CD57+ T cells in acquired aplastic anemia. CDR3 and TCR beta VDJ profiling relied on a genomic DNA template. TCRdb ran MiXCR on the reads and lists one entry per CDR3 protein. The repertoire holds 200,000 to 250,000 distinct CDR3 sequences, with about 37% as singletons. The specimen was sorted CD4+, CD8+, or CD8+CD57+ T cells (not recorded which) from PBMCs. The receptors here all came from a human donor in good health, serving as a control.

V is TRBV7-9 and J is TRBJ1-6; D is ambiguous. Germline CDR1 SEHNR, CDR2 FQNEAQ (reference sequence). The length of the CDR3 is 14 residues. V was trimmed by 2 bases and J by 5 bases, leaving 7 bases between them. The CDR3 DNA reads TGTGCCAGCAGCTTATCCGAAGATAATTCACCCCTCCACTTT. Protein: CASSLSEDNSPLHF.

With respect to this clonotype: A clone one base away is much larger, so this may be a read error. Written as DNA, the CDR3 is TGTGCCAGTAGTCGACTGGAGGGGGGAACCAACAATGAGCAGTTCTTC. Residues: CASSRLEGGTNNEQFF. The V call is TRBV19, the J call TRBJ2-1; either TRBD1 or TRBD2 may supply D (6 bases each). V was trimmed by 5 bases and J by 5 bases, leaving 19 bases between them. The CDR3 length is 16 residues. Per the germline V gene, CDR1 is LNHDA and CDR2 is SQIVND (reference sequence). Full variable domain (outside the CDR3, taken from reference TRBV19 and TRBJ2-1): DGGITQSPKYLFRKEGQNVTLSCEQNLNHDAMYWYRQDPGQGLRLIYYSQIVNDFQKGDIAEGYSVSREKKESFPLTVTSAQKNPTAFYLCASSRLEGGTNNEQFFGPGTRLTVL.

This clonotype was seen repeatedly, ten times or more. CDR3 sequence: CASSQGAGRGYEQYF. CDR3 coding DNA: TGTGCCAGCAGCCAAGGGGCGGGACGGGGCTACGAGCAGTACTTC. This chain links TRBV3-1 with TRBJ2-7; D might be TRBD2 (6 bases). Germline V gives CDR1 LGHDT, CDR2 YNNKEL (reference sequence). With 1 base removed from V and 3 bases from J, the gap between germline ends came to 13 bases. The CDR3 has 15 amino acids.

This clonotype has a single count. This chain connects TRBV10-1 to TRBJ1-2; TRBD1 might be the D (6 bases). Germline V gene data show CDR1 as WNHNN and CDR2 as SYGVQD (reference sequence). The CDR3 length is 14 residues. The V and J ends lost 3 bases and 8 bases respectively, with 16 bases between them. The CDR3 loop is CASSDGGGAKGYTF. Written as DNA, the CDR3 is TGCGCCAGCAGTGACGGGGGGGGGGCGAAGGGCTACACCTTC.

In its sample, this clonotype was seen a few times. This sequence joins TRBV6-1 and TRBJ2-7; D gene uncertain. The CDR3 runs to 13 residues. V lost 6 bases to trimming and J lost 3 bases, with 12 bases between them. Germline V gives CDR1 MNHNS, CDR2 SASEGT. CDR3: CASRLGAIYEQYF. The CDR3 DNA reads TGTGCCAGCAGACTCGGAGCGATCTACGAGCAGTACTTC.

As regards this clonotype: It may be a read error: a sequence one base away is much more abundant. This chain connects TRBV10-3 to TRBJ1-5; 8 nucleotides align to TRBD1. The germline CDR1 and CDR2 sequences are ENHRY and SYGVKD. CDR3 length equals 14 residues. The CDR3 region is CASSTYRGSQPQHF. In DNA, the CDR3 is TGTGCCAGCAGTACTTACAGGGGGAGTCAGCCCCAGCATTTT.

V is TRBV11-2 and J is TRBJ2-3; TRBD2 matches at 9 bases. The junction had 13 bases not matched to a gene; V was cut back by 7 bases and J by 8 bases. Looked up from germline, CDR1 is SGHAT and CDR2 is FQNNGV. CDR3 length: 15 amino acids. CDR3 sequence: CASIKAYSGGGTQYF. CDR3 sequence (DNA): TGTGCCAGCATCAAAGCTTATAGCGGGGGAGGTACGCAGTATTTT.